Following are 22 T cell receptor beta chains from one sample sequenced in a study of blood T cell repertoires in COVID-19. Generated by immunoSEQ multiplex PCR, the TCRdb table keeps only in-frame clones and is missing some. The sample lists fewer than 130,000 clones; 69% were seen once. Sequenced: peripheral blood. All receptors derive from a man at least 80 years old with acute or convalescent COVID-19.

This sequence joins TRBV29-1 and TRBJ2-3; D gene unclear. CDR1 SQVTM and CDR2 ANQGSEA come from the germline V gene. The ends were cut back, 2 bases at V and 6 bases at J, with 9 bases in the middle. The CDR3 length is 12 residues. DNA for the CDR3: TGCAGCGTTGAAATCTTCGGGGATACGCAGTATTTT. Encoded protein: CSVEIFGDTQYF.

The sample holds many counts of this clone. The chain couples TRBV28 to TRBJ1-2, with 7 bases aligning to TRBD1. CDR3 length equals 16 residues. The V segment lost 6 bases and the J segment 0 bases; nucleotides outside the gene matches: 10. Germline CDR1 is MDHEN and CDR2 is SYDVKM. For the CDR3, the DNA is TGTGCCAGCAGCCTCCATGGGACAGATCCTAACTATGGCTACACCTTC. This gives the protein CASSLHGTDPNYGYTF.

The rearrangement joins TRBV5-5 to TRBJ1-2; a weak D match, TRBD1 (5 bases). CDR3 size: 15 residues. Germline V gene lookup returns CDR1 SGHKS and CDR2 YYEKEE (reference sequence). The V end lost 0 bases, the J end lost 1 base, and 10 bases lay between the germline ends. The CDR3, as DNA: TGTGCCAGCAGCTTGGAGGGGAAGGATAACTATGGCTACACCTTC. It encodes CASSLEGKDNYGYTF.

The chain recombines TRBV11-2 with TRBJ2-5, with D unresolved. The germline V gene encodes CDR1 SGHAT and CDR2 FQNNGV. Deletions cut 4 bases from V and 2 bases from J, with 8 bases between. The CDR3 spans 13 residues. For the CDR3, the DNA is TGTGCCAGCAGCTCGACATTACAAGAGACCCAGTACTTC. Its translation is CASSSTLQETQYF. Filled out from reference TRBV11-2 and TRBJ2-5, the complete variable domain reads EAGVAQSPRYKIIEKRQSVAFWCNPISGHATLYWYQQILGQGPKLLIQFQNNGVVDDSQLPKDRFSAERLKGVDSTLKIQPAKLEDSAVYLCASSSTLQETQYFGPGTRLLVL.

This clone occurred once. The V gene is TRBV6-6, the J gene TRBJ2-1, with TRBD2 identical over 9 bases. Germline-derived CDR1 and CDR2 are MNHNY and SVGAGI (reference sequence). With V trimmed by 6 bases and J by 9 bases, 9 bases remained unmatched. The CDR3 has 14 residues. CDR3 DNA sequence: TGTGCCAGCAGAGGGTCTAGCGGGATTTCTGAGCAGTTCTTC. It yields the protein CASRGSSGISEQFF.

Concerning this clone itself: The sample carries other DNA sequences with the same CDR3. The gene calls are TRBV9 and TRBJ2-1, with 7 bases matching TRBD2. The CDR3 totals 15 residues. V trimming: 0 bases; J trimming: 6 bases; junction bases outside the gene matches: 6. Germline V gene lookup returns CDR1 SGDLS and CDR2 YYNGEE. This CDR3 is CASSVEGGRVNEQFF. In DNA form, the CDR3 reads TGTGCCAGCAGCGTAGAAGGCGGGAGAGTCAATGAGCAGTTCTTC.

This chain links TRBV11-2 with TRBJ1-5; D is possibly TRBD1 (6 bases). Germline V gene data show CDR1 as SGHAT and CDR2 as FQNNGV. The V end was cut by 5 bases, the J end by 0 bases, with 14 bases between. The CDR3 spans 16 residues. The chain's CDR3 is CASSPQGGYSNQPQHF. The CDR3 nucleotides are TGTGCCAGCAGCCCCCAAGGGGGTTATAGCAATCAGCCCCAGCATTTT.

The CDR3 spells CASSKTGTGGNQPQHF. As DNA, the CDR3 is TGTGCCAGCAGCAAAACGGGGACAGGGGGCAATCAGCCCCAGCATTTT. V gene TRBV28 combines with J gene TRBJ1-5; TRBD1 matches 10 bases. The CDR3 has 16 amino acids. Germline V gene data show CDR1 as MDHEN and CDR2 as SYDVKM. V trimming: 6 bases; J trimming: 2 bases; junction bases outside the gene matches: 7.

The CDR3 DNA follows: TGTGCCAGTAAGGTGTTGGCGGGAGTCAATGAGCAGTTCTTC. It specifies CASKVLAGVNEQFF. This rearrangement joins TRBV19 to TRBJ2-1, with 7 positions matching TRBD2. After removal of 7 bases from V and 6 bases from J, the junction contained 9 bases not matched to a gene. Per germline, CDR1 LNHDA and CDR2 SQIVND (reference sequence). The CDR3 is 14 amino acids.

The chain carries TRBV2 and TRBJ2-3; a possible D gene is TRBD2 (6 bases). This CDR3 has 12 amino acids. CDR1 and CDR2 (germline): SNHLY, FYNNEI. Trimming took off 1 base at V and 10 bases at J, with 9 bases between the two ends. CDR3 in amino acids: CASSEVPSAQYF. The CDR3 DNA reads TGTGCCAGCAGTGAAGTCCCTAGCGCGCAGTATTTT.

This chain joins TRBV4-1 and TRBJ1-1; possible D gene TRBD1, 6 bases. The CDR3 spans 15 residues. Germline lookup yields CDR1 MGHRA and CDR2 YSYEKL. Trimming shortened V by 1 base and J by 7 bases, and 16 bases separated the two germline ends. The CDR3 nucleotides read TGCGCCAGCAGCCAAGGTGGTCGGACAGAGCTTGAAGCTTTCTTT. It translates to CASSQGGRTELEAFF.

The rearrangement links TRBV28 to TRBJ1-4, with D maybe TRBD1 (5 bases). Per the germline V gene, CDR1 is MDHEN and CDR2 is SYDVKM. The CDR3 covers 15 residues. Deletions cut 5 bases from V and 3 bases from J, with 13 bases between. The CDR3, as DNA: TGTGCCAGCAGTGTGGGGGGGGAGGCTAATGAAAAACTGTTTTTT. Its protein is CASSVGGEANEKLFF.

In regard to this clone: Distinct nucleotide sequences in the sample also encode this CDR3. This chain links TRBV4-3 with TRBJ1-5; D is unresolved. Germline V gene data show CDR1 as LGHNA and CDR2 as YSLEER. This CDR3 is 13 amino acids long. Between the trimmed V and J ends, which lost 0 bases and 7 bases, there was a span of 7 bases. The CDR3 spells CASSQDRRQPQHF. The CDR3 nucleotides are TGCGCCAGCAGCCAAGATCGCAGGCAGCCCCAGCATTTT.

In its sample, this clone was seen once. The chain is built from TRBV7-9 and TRBJ2-2; perhaps TRBD1 as D (6 bases). V was pared by 5 bases and J by 6 bases, with 16 bases between. CDR3 length: 15 residues. From germline, CDR1 is SEHNR and CDR2 FQNEAQ (reference sequence). CDR3 in amino acids: CASSPNREPPGELFF. In DNA form, the CDR3 reads TGTGCCAGCAGCCCAAACAGGGAACCCCCCGGGGAGCTGTTTTTT.

CDR3 bases: TGTGCCAGCAGCCAAGGACGAGGAGAGACCCAGTACTTC. This gives the protein CASSQGRGETQYF. The rearrangement uses TRBV3-1 (or the pseudogene TRBV3-2) and TRBJ2-5; no definite D call. V was trimmed by 1 base and J by 4 bases, leaving 7 bases between them. The length of the CDR3 is 13 residues. Germline CDR1 and CDR2: LGHDT and YNNKEL (reference sequence).

The chain recombines TRBV19 with TRBJ2-1, with TRBD2 as a possible D gene (6 bases). V was cut by 3 bases and J by 5 bases, with 14 bases left in between. Per germline, CDR1 LNHDA and CDR2 SQIVND (reference sequence). The length of the CDR3 is 15 residues. As DNA, the CDR3 is TGTGCCAGTAGTATGGGGACTTTGAAAGACAATGAGCAGTTCTTC. Its protein product is CASSMGTLKDNEQFF. Drawing the rest from reference TRBV19 and TRBJ2-1, the complete variable domain is DGGITQSPKYLFRKEGQNVTLSCEQNLNHDAMYWYRQDPGQGLRLIYYSQIVNDFQKGDIAEGYSVSREKKESFPLTVTSAQKNPTAFYLCASSMGTLKDNEQFFGPGTRLTVL.

This clone was counted many times. The rearrangement uses TRBV7-2 and TRBJ1-2; D may be TRBD1 (6 bases). This CDR3 has 16 residues. Trimming shortened V by 1 base and J by 3 bases, and 15 bases separated the two germline ends. CDR1 is SGHTA, CDR2 FQGNSA, per germline. The CDR3 sequence: CASSLVSTGIYYGYTF. The CDR3 region has the DNA TGTGCCAGCAGCTTAGTTTCTACAGGGATTTACTATGGCTACACCTTC. Filled out from reference TRBV7-2 and TRBJ1-2, the complete variable domain reads GAGVSQSPSNKVTEKGKDVELRCDPISGHTALYWYRQSLGQGLEFLIYFQGNSAPDKSGLPSDRFSAERTGGSVSTLTIQRTQQEDSAVYLCASSLVSTGIYYGYTFGSGTRLTVV.

The genes are TRBV7-9 and TRBJ2-5; tentatively, D is TRBD1 (6 bases). The CDR3 is made up of 14 amino acids. From germline, CDR1 is SEHNR and CDR2 FQNEAQ (reference sequence). The V end lost 5 bases, the J end lost 1 base, and 11 bases lay between the germline ends. This CDR3 reads CASSIPGVQETQYF. CDR3 DNA: TGTGCCAGCAGCATTCCAGGGGTCCAAGAGACCCAGTACTTC.

This chain uses TRBV7-2 with TRBJ1-1; D is undetermined. The CDR3 length is 13 residues. The germline gives CDR1 SGHTA, CDR2 FQGNSA. The V end lost 1 base, the J end lost 1 base, and 4 bases lay between the germline ends. CDR3 DNA sequence: TGTGCCAGCAGCTTAGTGAGGAACACTGAAGCTTTCTTT. Residues: CASSLVRNTEAFF. The full variable domain, its missing parts supplied by reference TRBV7-2 and TRBJ1-1, is GAGVSQSPSNKVTEKGKDVELRCDPISGHTALYWYRQSLGQGLEFLIYFQGNSAPDKSGLPSDRFSAERTGGSVSTLTIQRTQQEDSAVYLCASSLVRNTEAFFGQGTRLTVV.

The rearrangement uses TRBV7-9 and TRBJ2-3; TRBD2 matches at 13 bases. With 5 bases clipped from V and 12 bases from J, the junction kept 11 bases outside the gene matches. Germline lookup yields CDR1 SEHNR and CDR2 FQNEAQ (reference sequence). The CDR3 loop spans 15 amino acids. CDR3 nucleotide sequence: TGTGCCAGCAGCCTACTGGGGACTAGCGGGACTGCCCAGTATTTT. Translating it yields CASSLLGTSGTAQYF.

As for this clone: In the same sample, other DNA sequences code for this CDR3. CDR3 loop: CASSIGAGTYEQYF. The CDR3, as DNA: TGTGCCAGTAGTATTGGGGCAGGAACGTACGAGCAGTACTTC. The chain links TRBV19 to TRBJ2-7, with D perhaps matching TRBD1 (5 bases). V lost 3 bases, J lost 4 bases, and 13 bases lay in between. CDR1 and CDR2 (germline): LNHDA, SQIVND (reference sequence). CDR3 size: 14 residues.

This clone was recorded once. The chain joins TRBV28 to TRBJ2-6; perhaps TRBD2 as D (7 bases). The CDR3 spans 16 residues. Germline V gene lookup returns CDR1 MDHEN and CDR2 SYDVKM. V lost 9 bases and J 3 bases, leaving 18 bases between the germline ends. The CDR3, as DNA: TGTGCCAGTGGACTCGGGGGGCGCGGTGGGGCCAACGTCCTGACTTTC. As protein: CASGLGGRGGANVLTF.